The 16 T cell receptor beta chains below were found in one sample sequenced in a study of blood T cells in healthy people across ages. PCR was performed a second time for about 7 to 12 cycles using a sample-barcoded 5' primer and a J-beta primer mix. TCRdb ran MiXCR on the 5' RACE reads and lists one entry per CDR3 protein. This sample has over 1,300,000 distinct CDR3 sequences, with 59% found just once. What was sequenced was blood. Every receptor here comes from a man younger than 30 in good health.

The chain joins TRBV24-1 to TRBJ2-5; D is perhaps TRBD1 or TRBD2 (6 bases each). The CDR3 runs to 15 residues. The V end was cut by 3 bases, the J end by 4 bases, with 14 bases between. The germline V gene encodes CDR1 KGHDR and CDR2 SFDVKD. CDR3 sequence: CATSDPRGDGETQYF. The CDR3 DNA reads TGTGCCACCAGTGATCCTAGGGGGGACGGAGAGACCCAGTACTTC.

The chain carries TRBV7-2 and TRBJ1-5, with a possible D match to TRBD1 (5 bases). Looked up from germline, CDR1 is SGHTA and CDR2 is FQGNSA. This CDR3 has 14 residues. The V end lost 5 bases, the J end lost 4 bases, and 12 bases lay between the germline ends. The CDR3 DNA sequence: TGTGCCAGCAGCGACCGGGGCCTAAATCAGCCCCAGCATTTT. Translated: CASSDRGLNQPQHF.

The chain links TRBV4-3 to TRBJ2-2; D call uncertain. V was trimmed by 0 bases and J by 4 bases, leaving 15 bases between them. The germline V gene encodes CDR1 LGHNA and CDR2 YSLEER. The CDR3 is 17 residues long. CDR3 in DNA: TGCGCCAGCAGCCAAGATGCCCCAGCAACTCTCACCGGGGAGCTGTTTTTT. Amino acid sequence: CASSQDAPATLTGELFF.

This chain uses TRBV2 with TRBJ1-5, with TRBD1 matching over 10 bases. The J segment lost 5 bases and the V segment lost 7 bases, leaving 8 bases of the junction unmatched. This CDR3 is 15 amino acids long. The germline V gene has CDR1 SNHLY and CDR2 FYNNEI. The CDR3 here is CASTRDRGPHQPQHF. Here the CDR3 DNA reads TGTGCCAGCACCCGGGACAGGGGTCCGCATCAGCCCCAGCATTTT.

The rearrangement links TRBV29-1 to TRBJ2-1, with D unresolved. Germline CDR1 is SQVTM and CDR2 is ANQGSEA. Trimming stripped 2 bases from V and 16 bases from J, with 15 bases between. This CDR3 has 11 residues. The CDR3 is CSVELTLQTFF. CDR3 sequence (DNA): TGCAGCGTTGAACTTACACTCCAAACCTTCTTC.

J is TRBJ2-3 and V is TRBV24-1; 9 nucleotides line up with TRBD2. This CDR3 comprises 15 residues. J gave up 3 bases and V 6 bases, and 6 bases lay outside the gene matches. CDR1 and CDR2 (germline): KGHDR, SFDVKD. The CDR3 bases are TGTGCCACCAGTTTCCAAGCGGGAGGTACAGATACGCAGTATTTT. Protein: CATSFQAGGTDTQYF.

This clonotype was seen once. V is TRBV5-1 and J is TRBJ2-5; D gene uncertain. V was pared by 0 bases and J by 10 bases, with 10 bases between. CDR3 length: 12 amino acids. Germline assignment: CDR1 SGHRS and CDR2 YFSETQ. CDR3 nucleotide sequence: TGCGCCAGCAGCTTGGAGTCCGAACACCAGTACTTC. This translates into CASSLESEHQYF.

V gene TRBV4-1 combines with J gene TRBJ2-1; no definite D call. Trimming pared 1 base from V and 8 bases from J, leaving 9 bases between. The CDR3 runs 13 residues. Germline V gene lookup returns CDR1 MGHRA and CDR2 YSYEKL. This CDR3 reads CASSQVVEDEQFF. CDR3 DNA: TGCGCCAGCAGCCAAGTAGTCGAGGATGAGCAGTTCTTC.

This chain connects TRBV27 to TRBJ2-5; D possibly matches TRBD1 or TRBD2 (5 bases each). Germline V lookup: CDR1 MNHEY, CDR2 SMNVEV (reference sequence). The CDR3 has 17 amino acids. Trimming left V 2 bases short and J 11 bases short, with 27 bases between. CDR3 DNA: TGTGCCAGCAGTTTAAGAGGGGAGCTAGGACCTCTTAATGAGCAGTACTTC. Protein sequence: CASSLRGELGPLNEQYF.

This clonotype was counted only a few times. The rearrangement joins TRBV20-1 to TRBJ1-1; tentative D call: TRBD1 (5 bases). The V gene lost 6 bases and the J gene lost 5 bases, with 16 bases spanning the gap. CDR1 is DFQATT, CDR2 SNEGSKA, per germline (reference sequence). The CDR3 consists of 13 residues. Written as DNA, the CDR3 is TGCAGTGCCGTAGACAGTAGGTATACTGAAGCTTTCTTT. It translates to CSAVDSRYTEAFF.

The gene calls are TRBV28 and TRBJ1-1, with D possibly being TRBD1 (5 bases). V was cut by 3 bases and J by 12 bases, with 11 bases left in between. Germline values: CDR1 MDHEN, CDR2 SYDVKM. The CDR3 consists of 11 residues. The CDR3 loop reads CASSFRQLPFF. The CDR3 DNA sequence: TGTGCCAGCAGTTTTCGACAGTTACCTTTCTTT.

The chain couples TRBV18 to TRBJ2-1, with 8 bases aligning to TRBD2. This CDR3 is built from 15 residues. Germline values: CDR1 KGHSH, CDR2 LQKENI. V lost 3 bases to trimming and J lost 6 bases; unmatched junction nucleotides: 7. DNA of the CDR3: TGTGCCAGCTCACCGGAAGCGGGAGTGAGCAATGAGCAGTTCTTC. It codes for CASSPEAGVSNEQFF.

The DNA of the CDR3 is TGTGCCACCAGTCTACGAGGGGGGGTGGAGACCCAGTACTTC. It is translated as CATSLRGGVETQYF. The chain recombines TRBV15 with TRBJ2-5; maybe TRBD2 (7 bases). Germline V gene sequence: CDR1 LNHNV, CDR2 YYDKDF (reference sequence). V shed 6 bases and J shed 5 bases, with 16 bases lying between them. The CDR3 is 14 amino acids.

The chain is built from TRBV2 and TRBJ2-5; D is unresolved. With 8 bases removed from V and 0 bases from J, the gap between germline ends came to 10 bases. The CDR3 is made up of 13 amino acids. CDR1 and CDR2 from the germline V gene are SNHLY and FYNNEI. The CDR3 spells CASASAYQETQYF. CDR3 coding DNA: TGTGCCAGCGCTTCTGCGTACCAAGAGACCCAGTACTTC.

Written as DNA, the CDR3 is TGCAGCGTTGGGGAAGGTAGCGGAACCTACGAGCAGTACTTC. This gives the protein CSVGEGSGTYEQYF. This chain connects TRBV29-1 to TRBJ2-7; TRBD2 might be the D (6 bases). CDR3 length: 14 amino acids. Germline CDR1 SQVTM, CDR2 ANQGSEA. Trimming pared 4 bases from V and 2 bases from J, leaving 15 bases between.

The chain carries TRBV4-2 and TRBJ2-1, with TRBD2 matching 7 bases. This CDR3 region has 17 residues. The V and J ends lost 4 bases and 1 base, in that order; junction bases with no gene match: 10. Germline V gives CDR1 LGHNA, CDR2 YNFKEQ. The CDR3: CASSLRGDWRSYNEQFF. The CDR3 nucleotides are TGTGCCAGCAGCCTCCGGGGGGATTGGAGATCCTACAATGAGCAGTTCTTC.